This T cell receptor (beta chain) was captured in a study of PD-1 blockade in mismatch repair-deficient tumors. As for the study in general: Patients had 11 to 13 mismatch repair-deficient cancer types and were previously treated and progressing. Findings and limits, study-wide: Tumor-resident clones, often undetectable pretreatment in blood, expanded then contracted after pembrolizumab.

PCR or immunohistochemistry showed mismatch repair deficiency in every enrolled patient. TCRs were sequenced from a few patients responding to pembrolizumab. The CDR3 contains 13 residues. The germline V gene encodes CDR1 MNHNS and CDR2 SASEGT. V lost 5 bases, J lost 7 bases, and 3 bases stayed unmatched. Only one count was recorded for this clone. The antigen remains undetermined. Clones were read by immunoSEQ multiplex PCR, and TCRdb kept only the in-frame ones, dropping some. This sample has tens of thousands of clones, with 88% found just once. The chain is built from TRBV6-1 and TRBJ1-5; 9 bases line up with TRBD1. The origin of this receptor is an adult with mismatch repair-deficient cancer. The sequencing here drew on peripheral blood, taken 52 weeks after starting pembrolizumab. The CDR3 DNA reads as TGTGCCAGCAGTTTACAGGGGGCCCAGCCCCAGCATTTT. It translates to CASSLQGAQPQHF.